The rows below give T cell receptor beta chains drawn from one sample of a study of CXCR3-negative and CXCR3-positive naive CD8 T cells. TCRdb reprocessed the 5' RACE reads and stores each CDR3 protein as one record, lacking DNA. The sample table sets out 95,000 to 100,000 distinct CDR3 sequences. Sequences were obtained from naive CXCR3+ CD8+ T cells from blood. The origin of the receptors is a human donor in good health. Some clones in this sample may be carry-over from other donors' samples. The CDR3 runs from the conserved cysteine through the conserved F or W.

J | V | length | CDR3
TRBJ2-1 | TRBV27 | 16 | CASIGLAGGDYNEQFF
TRBJ1-2 | TRBV27 | 16 | CASFHLGQGPNYGYTF
TRBJ2-7 | TRBV28 | 12 | CASRQGLYEQYF
TRBJ2-1 | TRBV6-2/TRBV6-3 | 11 | CASSYGYEQFF
TRBJ1-1 | TRBV5-1 | 19 | CASSFLVATGSGLNTEAFF
TRBJ2-2 | TRBV6-6 | 17 | CASSYPDLDRFTGELFF
TRBJ2-7 | TRBV10-3 | 12 | CAISESGDEQYF
TRBJ2-1 | TRBV6-2/TRBV6-3 | 16 | CASSYHRGGTYNEQFF
TRBJ2-7 | TRBV29-1 | 14 | CSVAGAGRLSEQYF
TRBJ2-3 | TRBV7-9 | 15 | CASSLGVPNSDTQYF